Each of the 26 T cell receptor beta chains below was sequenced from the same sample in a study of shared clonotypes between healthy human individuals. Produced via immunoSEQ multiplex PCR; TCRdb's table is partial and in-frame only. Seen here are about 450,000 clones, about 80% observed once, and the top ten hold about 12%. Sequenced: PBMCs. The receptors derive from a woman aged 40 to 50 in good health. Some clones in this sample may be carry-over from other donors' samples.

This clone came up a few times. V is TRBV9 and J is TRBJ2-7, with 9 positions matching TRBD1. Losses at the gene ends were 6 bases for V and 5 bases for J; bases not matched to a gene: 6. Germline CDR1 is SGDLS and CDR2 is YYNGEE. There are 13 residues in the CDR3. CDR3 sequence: CASNNRGLDEQYF. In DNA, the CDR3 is TGTGCCAGCAATAACAGGGGGCTCGACGAGCAGTACTTC. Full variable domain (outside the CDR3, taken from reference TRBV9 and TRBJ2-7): DSGVTQTPKHLITATGQRVTLRCSPRSGDLSVYWYQQSLDQGLQFLIQYYNGEERAKGNILERFSAQQFPDLHSELNLSSLELGDSALYFCASNNRGLDEQYFGPGTRLTVT.

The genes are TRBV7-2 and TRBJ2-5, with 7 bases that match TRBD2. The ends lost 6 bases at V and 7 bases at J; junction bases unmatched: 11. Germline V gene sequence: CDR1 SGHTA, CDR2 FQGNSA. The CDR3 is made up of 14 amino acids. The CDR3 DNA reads TGTGCCAGCAGTCCGGGCCCATGGGAGGGGACCCAGTACTTC. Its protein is CASSPGPWEGTQYF.

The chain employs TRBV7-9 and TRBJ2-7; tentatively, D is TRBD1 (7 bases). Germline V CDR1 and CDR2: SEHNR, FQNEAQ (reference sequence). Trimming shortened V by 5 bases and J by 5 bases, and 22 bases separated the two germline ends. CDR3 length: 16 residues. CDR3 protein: CASSPPLGGGFNEQYF. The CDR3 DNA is TGTGCCAGCAGCCCACCACTAGGAGGGGGCTTCAACGAGCAGTACTTC. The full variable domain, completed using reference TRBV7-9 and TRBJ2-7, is DTGVSQNPRHKITKRGQNVTFRCDPISEHNRLYWYRQTLGQGPEFLTYFQNEAQLEKSRLLSDRFSAERPKGSFSTLEIQRTEQGDSAMYLCASSPPLGGGFNEQYFGPGTRLTVT.

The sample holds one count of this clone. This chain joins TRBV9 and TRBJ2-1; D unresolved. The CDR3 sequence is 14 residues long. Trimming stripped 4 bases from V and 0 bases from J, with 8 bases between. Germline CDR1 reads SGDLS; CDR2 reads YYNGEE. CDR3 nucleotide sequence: TGTGCCAGCAGCCCATCCTACTCCTACAATGAGCAGTTCTTC. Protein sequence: CASSPSYSYNEQFF.

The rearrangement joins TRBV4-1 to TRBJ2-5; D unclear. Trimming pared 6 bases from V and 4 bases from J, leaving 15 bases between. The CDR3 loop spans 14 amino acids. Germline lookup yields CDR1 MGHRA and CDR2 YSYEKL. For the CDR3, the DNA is TGCGCCAGCAGTATCCTCCCAAGGGCAGAGACCCAGTACTTC. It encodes CASSILPRAETQYF.

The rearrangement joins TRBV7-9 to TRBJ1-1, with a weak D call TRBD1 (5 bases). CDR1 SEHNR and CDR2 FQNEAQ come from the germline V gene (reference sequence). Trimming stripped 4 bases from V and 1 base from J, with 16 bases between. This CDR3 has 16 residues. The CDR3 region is CASSSRAGFENTEAFF. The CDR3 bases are TGTGCCAGCAGCTCCAGGGCGGGTTTTGAGAACACTGAAGCTTTCTTT.

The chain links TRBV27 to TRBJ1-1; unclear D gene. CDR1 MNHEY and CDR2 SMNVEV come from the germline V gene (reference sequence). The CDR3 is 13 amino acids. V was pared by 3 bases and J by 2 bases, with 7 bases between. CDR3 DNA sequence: TGTGCCAGCAGTTTCTCCAGAAACACTGAAGCTTTCTTT. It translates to CASSFSRNTEAFF.

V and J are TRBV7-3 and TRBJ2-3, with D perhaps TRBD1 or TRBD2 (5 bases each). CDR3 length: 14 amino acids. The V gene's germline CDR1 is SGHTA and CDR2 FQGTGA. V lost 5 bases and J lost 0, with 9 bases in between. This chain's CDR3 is CASSTRDSTDTQYF. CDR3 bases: TGTGCCAGCAGCACCCGGGACAGCACAGATACGCAGTATTTT.

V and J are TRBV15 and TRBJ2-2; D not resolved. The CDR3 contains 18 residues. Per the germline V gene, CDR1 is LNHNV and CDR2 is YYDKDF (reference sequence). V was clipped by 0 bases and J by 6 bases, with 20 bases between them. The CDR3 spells CATSRDRSGSAPAGELFF. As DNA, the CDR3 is TGTGCCACCAGCAGAGACCGCTCGGGCTCCGCCCCAGCCGGGGAGCTGTTTTTT.

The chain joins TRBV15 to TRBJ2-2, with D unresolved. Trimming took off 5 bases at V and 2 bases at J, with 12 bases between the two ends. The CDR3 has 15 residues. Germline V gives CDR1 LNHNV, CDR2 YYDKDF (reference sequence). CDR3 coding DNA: TGTGCCACCAGCCACAGAACTTTAAACACCGGGGAGCTGTTTTTT. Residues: CATSHRTLNTGELFF.

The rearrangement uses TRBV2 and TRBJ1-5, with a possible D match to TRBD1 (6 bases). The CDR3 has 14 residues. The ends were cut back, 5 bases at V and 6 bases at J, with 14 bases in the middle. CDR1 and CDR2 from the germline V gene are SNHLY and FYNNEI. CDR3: CASSIPGAGQPQHF. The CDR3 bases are TGTGCCAGCAGTATACCGGGGGCCGGTCAGCCCCAGCATTTT.

CDR3 region: CASSLGLAGDTQYF. The CDR3 DNA reads TGTGCCAGCAGCTTGGGACTAGCGGGAGATACGCAGTATTTT. The rearrangement links TRBV5-6 to TRBJ2-3, with TRBD2 matching over 10 bases. V was clipped by 0 bases and J by 5 bases; unmatched bases: 0. Germline V CDR1 and CDR2: SGHDT, YYEEEE. The CDR3 length is 14 residues.

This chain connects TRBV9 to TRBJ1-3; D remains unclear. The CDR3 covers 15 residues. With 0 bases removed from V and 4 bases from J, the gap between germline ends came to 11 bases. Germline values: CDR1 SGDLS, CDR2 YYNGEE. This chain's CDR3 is CASSVDLGSGNTIYF. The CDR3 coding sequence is TGTGCCAGCAGCGTAGATTTAGGCTCCGGAAACACCATATATTTT.

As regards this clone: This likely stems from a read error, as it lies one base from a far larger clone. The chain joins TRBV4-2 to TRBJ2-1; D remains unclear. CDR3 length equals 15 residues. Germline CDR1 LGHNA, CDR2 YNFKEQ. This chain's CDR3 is CVSSQEASSYNEQFF. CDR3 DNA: TGTGTCAGCAGCCAAGAGGCGAGCTCCTACAATGAGCAGTTCTTC.

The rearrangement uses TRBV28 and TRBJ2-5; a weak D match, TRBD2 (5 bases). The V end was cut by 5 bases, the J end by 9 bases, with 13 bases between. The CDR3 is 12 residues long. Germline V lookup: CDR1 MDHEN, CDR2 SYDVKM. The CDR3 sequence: CASSPLRGAQYF. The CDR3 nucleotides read TGTGCCAGCAGTCCCCTACGGGGTGCCCAGTACTTC. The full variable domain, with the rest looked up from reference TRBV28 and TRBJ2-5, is DVKVTQSSRYLVKRTGEKVFLECVQDMDHENMFWYRQDPGLGLRLIYFSYDVKMKEKGDIPEGYSVSREKKERFSLILESASTNQTSMYLCASSPLRGAQYFGPGTRLLVL.

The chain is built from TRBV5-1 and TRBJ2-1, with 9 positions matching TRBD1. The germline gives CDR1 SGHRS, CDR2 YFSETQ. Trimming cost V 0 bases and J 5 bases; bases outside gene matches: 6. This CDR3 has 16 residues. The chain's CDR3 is CASSLATGGLNNEQFF. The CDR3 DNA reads TGCGCCAGCAGCTTGGCGACAGGGGGGCTTAACAATGAGCAGTTCTTC.

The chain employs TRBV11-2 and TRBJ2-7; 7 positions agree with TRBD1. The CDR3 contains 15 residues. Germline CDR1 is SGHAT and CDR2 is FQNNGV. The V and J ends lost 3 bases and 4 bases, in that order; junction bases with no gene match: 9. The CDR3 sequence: CASSFSGTVEYEQYF. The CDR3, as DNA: TGTGCCAGCAGCTTCTCCGGGACAGTAGAATACGAGCAGTACTTC.

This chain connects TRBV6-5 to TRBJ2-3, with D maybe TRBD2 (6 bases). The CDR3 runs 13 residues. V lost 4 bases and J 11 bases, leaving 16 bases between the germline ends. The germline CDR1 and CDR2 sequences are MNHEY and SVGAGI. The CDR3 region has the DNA TGTGCCAGCAGTTCCCCGGAGGGGATGAAGCAGTATTTT. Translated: CASSSPEGMKQYF.

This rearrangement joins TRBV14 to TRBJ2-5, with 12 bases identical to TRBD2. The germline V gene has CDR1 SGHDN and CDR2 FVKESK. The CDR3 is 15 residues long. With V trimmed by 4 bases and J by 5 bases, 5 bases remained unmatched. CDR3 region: CASSRRLAGVETQYF. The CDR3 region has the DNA TGTGCCAGCAGCCGCCGACTAGCGGGAGTGGAGACCCAGTACTTC.

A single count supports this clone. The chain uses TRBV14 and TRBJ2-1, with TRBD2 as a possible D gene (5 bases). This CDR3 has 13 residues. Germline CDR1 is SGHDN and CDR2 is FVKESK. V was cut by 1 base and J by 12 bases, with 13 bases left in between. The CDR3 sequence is CASSQGSAGWQFF. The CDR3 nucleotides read TGTGCCAGCAGCCAAGGTTCGGCGGGCTGGCAGTTCTTC.

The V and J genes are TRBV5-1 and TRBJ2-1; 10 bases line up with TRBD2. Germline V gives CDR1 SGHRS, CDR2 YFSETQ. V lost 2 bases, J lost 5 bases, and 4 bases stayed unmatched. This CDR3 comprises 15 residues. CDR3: CASSLGTSVNNEQFF. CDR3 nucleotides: TGCGCCAGCAGCTTAGGGACTAGCGTCAACAATGAGCAGTTCTTC.

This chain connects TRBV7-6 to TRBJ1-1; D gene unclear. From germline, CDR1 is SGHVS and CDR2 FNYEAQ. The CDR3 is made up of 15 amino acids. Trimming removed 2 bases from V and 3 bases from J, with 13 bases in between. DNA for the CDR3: TGTGCCAGCAGCTTAACGGCCGGGTCCTACACTGAAGCTTTCTTT. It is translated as CASSLTAGSYTEAFF.

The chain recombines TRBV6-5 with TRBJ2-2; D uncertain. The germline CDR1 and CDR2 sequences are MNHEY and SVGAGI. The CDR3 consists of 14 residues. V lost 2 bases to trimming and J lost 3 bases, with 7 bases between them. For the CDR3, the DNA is TGTGCCAGCAGTTACGGGGTTTACACCGGGGAGCTGTTTTTT. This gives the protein CASSYGVYTGELFF.

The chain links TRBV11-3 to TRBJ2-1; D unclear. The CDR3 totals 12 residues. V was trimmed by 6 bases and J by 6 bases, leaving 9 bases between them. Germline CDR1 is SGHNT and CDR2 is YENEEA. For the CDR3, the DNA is TGTGCCAGCAGTAGCCAAACCAATGAGCAGTTCTTC. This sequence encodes CASSSQTNEQFF.

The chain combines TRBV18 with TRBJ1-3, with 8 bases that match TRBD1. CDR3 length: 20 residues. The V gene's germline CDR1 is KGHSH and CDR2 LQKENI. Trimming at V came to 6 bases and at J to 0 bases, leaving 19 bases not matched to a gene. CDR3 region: CASSALAGTGIGFSGNTIYF. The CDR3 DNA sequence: TGTGCCAGCTCTGCCCTTGCCGGGACAGGAATCGGGTTCTCTGGAAACACCATATATTTT.

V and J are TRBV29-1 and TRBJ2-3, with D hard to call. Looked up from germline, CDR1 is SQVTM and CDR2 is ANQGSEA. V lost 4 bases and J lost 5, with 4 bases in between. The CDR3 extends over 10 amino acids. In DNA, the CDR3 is TGCAGCGTTGTCGAAGATACGCAGTATTTT. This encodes CSVVEDTQYF.